The source of this TCR beta chain is a study of cytomegalovirus exposure and HLA in healthy donors. General study findings and limits: Most TCR beta V segments were productive about 87% or about 30% of the time in an earlier analysis. The classifier was said to identify cytomegalovirus status with high specificity and sensitivity. The study flagged fewer than 200 TCR beta chains as cytomegalovirus-associated.

This clone was detected a few times. Its specificity is not known. Despite likely unrecorded immune exposures, the donors were nominally healthy at the time of sampling. The V gene's germline CDR1 is SEHNR and CDR2 FQNEAQ (reference sequence). V was clipped by 2 bases and J by 13 bases, with 20 bases between them. This CDR3 contains 15 residues. The PCR ran on 60 Vbeta and 13 Jbeta primers. TCRdb's table, derived via immunoSEQ multiplex PCR, lists solely in-frame clones and lacks some. The sample lists over 70,000 clones, less than 80% seen once, with about a fifth in the top ten. The specimen sequenced was PBMCs. This clonotype was obtained from a man younger than 40 in good health and CMV-seropositive. This chain uses TRBV7-9 with TRBJ1-4; D might be TRBD1 (6 bases). The CDR3 reads CASSLSNREGGLLFF. CDR3 bases: TGTGCCAGCAGCTTAAGCAACAGGGAGGGCGGGTTACTGTTTTTT.